A selection of T cell receptor beta chains follows, all from one sample in a study of T cells in Graves' hyperthyroidism and ophthalmopathy. TCRdb re-analysed the multiplex PCR reads in MiXCR, keeping a single row per CDR3 protein. The sample records under 600,000 distinct CDR3 sequences, more than 15% being singletons. Sequencing input: blood. All receptors derive from a woman between 40 and 50 years old with Graves' ophthalmopathy. CDR3s include the opening cysteine and the closing phenylalanine or tryptophan. D genes are given only for firm matches. Clone sizes are given selectively: once, few, many, or a class where the clone is expanded.

size	D	V	J	CDR3	DNA
many	TRBD2	TRBV18	TRBJ2-1	CASSPWGTSGNNEQFF	TGTGCCAGCTCACCATGGGGAACTAGCGGAAACAATGAGCAGTTCTTC
.	.	TRBV6-1	TRBJ2-1	CASNLQTYNEQFF	TGTGCCAGCAATCTACAGACCTACAATGAGCAGTTCTTC
once	.	TRBV5-1	TRBJ1-4	CASNRGGATNEKLFF	TGCGCCAGCAATCGAGGGGGGGCAACTAATGAAAAACTGTTTTTT
.	.	TRBV19	TRBJ1-2	CASSLDVGGYTF	TGTGCCAGTAGCTTGGACGTTGGCGGCTACACCTTC
many	TRBD1	TRBV20-1	TRBJ2-2	CSARDRDRGRTGELFF	TGCAGTGCTAGAGACCGGGACAGGGGGCGCACCGGGGAGCTGTTTTTT
.	.	TRBV28	TRBJ1-3	CASSPPWGVPLNTIYF	TGTGCCAGCAGTCCTCCTTGGGGGGTTCCCCTAAACACCATATATTTT
.	TRBD2	TRBV5-1	TRBJ2-1	CASRSGTSGRNEQFF	TGCGCCAGCAGAAGCGGGACTAGCGGACGCAATGAGCAGTTCTTC
few	.	TRBV12-3/TRBV12-4	TRBJ2-3	CASSLFSRTDTQYF	TGTGCCAGCAGTTTATTTTCCCGCACAGATACGCAGTATTTT
.	.	TRBV30	TRBJ2-5	CAWSVDDRLQETQYF	TGTGCCTGGAGTGTAGACGACAGGCTCCAAGAGACCCAGTACTTC
many	.	TRBV20-1	TRBJ1-1	CSPHDRRTEAFF	TGCAGTCCCCACGACAGGCGGACTGAAGCTTTCTTT
.	.	TRBV6-1	TRBJ1-6	CASSEVNGSPLHF	TGTGCCAGCAGTGAAGTGAATGGATCACCCCTCCACTTT
many	.	TRBV11-2	TRBJ2-1	CASSSGPTNNEQFF	TGTGCCAGCAGCTCGGGACCAACCAACAATGAGCAGTTCTTC
.	.	TRBV6-2/TRBV6-3	TRBJ1-1	CASSYSSRGEAFF	TGTGCCAGCAGTTACTCTTCCAGGGGAGAAGCTTTCTTT
many	TRBD2	TRBV29-1	TRBJ2-1	CSVGMVAGGGEQFF	TGCAGCGTTGGAATGGTAGCGGGGGGAGGGGAGCAGTTCTTC
many	.	TRBV30	TRBJ2-7	CAYNDAYEQYF	TGTGCCTACAACGACGCCTACGAGCAGTACTTC
.	TRBD2	TRBV30	TRBJ2-2	CAWSRGGATGELFF	TGTGCCTGGAGCCGGGGGGGGGCTACCGGGGAGCTGTTTTTT
.	.	TRBV12-3/TRBV12-4	TRBJ2-1	CASSPRGLNEQFF	TGTGCCAGCAGTCCTAGAGGTCTTAATGAGCAGTTCTTC
many	TRBD1	TRBV11-2	TRBJ1-1	CASSFGQDTEAFF	TGTGCCAGCAGCTTCGGACAGGACACTGAAGCTTTCTTT
few	TRBD1	TRBV28	TRBJ1-2	CATTTGLYGYTF	TGTGCCACCACGACAGGGCTCTATGGCTACACCTTC
.	TRBD1	TRBV12-3/TRBV12-4	TRBJ2-3	CASSLGQGFVDTQYF	TGTGCCAGCAGTTTGGGACAGGGGTTTGTGGATACGCAGTATTTT
many	.	TRBV14	TRBJ1-2	CASSPLAGQIQGYTF	TGTGCCAGCAGCCCCCTGGCCGGACAGATACAGGGCTACACCTTC
many	.	TRBV2	TRBJ1-5	CASSPQASNQPQHF	TGTGCCAGCAGTCCACAGGCTAGCAATCAGCCCCAGCATTTT